The T cell receptor beta chain described here comes from a study of graft-versus-host responses after intestinal transplantation. Study-level background: Transplants were multivisceral, liver-intestinal, or isolated intestinal. After anti-thymocyte globulin induction, recipients took tacrolimus and steroids for three to four years. Study-wide points: Allografts from individuals with graft-donor T cell macrochimerism displayed high graft-versus-host to host-versus-graft clonal ratios. Recipient marrow harbored GvH clones, some of which surfaced first in ileum or blood.

In regard to this clone: The target antigen is unknown.

The V gene's germline CDR1 is LGHNT and CDR2 FRNRAP. This CDR3 spans 13 amino acids. V lost 1 base and J lost 10, with 11 bases in between. Sequencing used immunoSEQ multiplex PCR; TCRdb keeps in-frame clones, though not all of them. The sample gives more than 90,000 clones, approximately 92% of which show up once; about 0.2% is in the top ten. The specimen comprised unstimulated CD4+ T cells sorted from spleen or lymph node cells, sampled before transplant. The sequence came from a human donor who was the organ donor for an intestinal transplant. The rearrangement links TRBV12-5 to TRBJ2-1; no clear D gene. This CDR3 reads CASGLAPLGEQFF. The CDR3, as DNA: TGTGCTAGTGGTTTGGCCCCGTTAGGGGAGCAGTTCTTC.